This T cell receptor beta chain is drawn from a study of cytomegalovirus exposure and HLA in healthy donors. Whole-study results and caveats: In terms of immune exposure information, only CMV serostatus was available.

With 60 Vbeta and 13 Jbeta primers, the PCR was carried out. Original methodology: An analysis that came later counted 80 million or so unique TCR beta chains, approximately 12 million shared. The protocol was immunoSEQ multiplex PCR, while the TCRdb copy is restricted to in-frame clones and leaves out a portion. Clone size and V and J calls were adopted from that table, with D and trimming inferred from the DNA. The record lists roughly 31,000 clones, of which the ten most abundant hold roughly 0.76%. To note about this clone: What it binds is unknown.

The sequence came from a man younger than 45 in good health and CMV-seronegative. The sequencing input was PBMCs.

CDR3 sequence: CASSDRDTGELFF. CDR3 nucleotides: TGTGCCAGCAGTGACAGGGACACCGGGGAGCTGTTTTTT. The chain has TRBV6-1 and TRBJ2-2, with a tentative D call TRBD1 (5 bases). Trimming cost V 3 bases and J 3 bases, with 5 bases left between them. This CDR3 has 13 residues. Germline V lookup: CDR1 MNHNS, CDR2 SASEGT.